This T cell receptor beta chain comes out of a study of cytotoxic CD8 clonotypes in ibrutinib-treated CLL. Study details: Samples averaged roughly 280,000 productive templates and 90,000 to 95,000 productive rearrangements. The study's findings and limits: With treatment, public clonotypes, which were uncommon, either contracted or remained stable.

Repertoires were generated with immunoSEQ multiplex PCR, while TCRdb's copy carries only in-frame clones and drops some. The table records about 300,000 clones, roughly three quarters of them present only once. This CDR3 spans 19 amino acids. Germline CDR1 SGDLS, CDR2 YYNGEE. V was cut by 2 bases and J by 6 bases, with 27 bases left in between. Concerning this clone: The target antigen is unknown.

The origin of this receptor is a human donor with chronic lymphocytic leukemia. This chain uses TRBV9 with TRBJ1-5; unclear D gene. This sample comprised PBMCs, obtained at disease progression, from a patient treated with ibrutinib. The CDR3 nucleotides are TGTGCCAGCAGCGTGCTCCTCACCCTGTCGGGTCGGGGAGGTCAGCCCCAGCATTTT. Amino acid sequence: CASSVLLTLSGRGGQPQHF.